This TCR beta chain was recorded in a study of CXCR3-negative and CXCR3-positive naive CD8 T cells (dated by TCRdb to between 2017 and 2020). About the investigation overall: In total, about 135 million TRB reads were obtained, or roughly 1.5 +/- 0.3 million reads per library. Diversity and physicochemical repertoire analyses were performed on around ten donors pooled from two independent experiments. For the TRBV-TRBJ cluster analysis, the naive subsets came from 5 donors, while the memory cells came from 3 donors. Study-wide conclusions, independent of this receptor: Compared with CXCR3-negative naive cells, CXCR3-positive naive cells had TRB CDR3s with higher hydrophobicity (lower Kidera factor 4), lower energy, and higher strength and volume indices. TRBV-TRBJ usage was similar between naive CXCR3-negative and CXCR3-positive cells from the same donor, while memory cells showed distinct patterns. Freshly isolated PBMCs were used for most assays because CXCR3 expression went down partially after cryopreservation. Surface CD5, linked to self-reactivity in mice, was comparable between naive subsets; TCR interaction strength was therefore also inferred from TRB CDR3 physicochemical properties. Repertoire diversity was comparably high in both naive subsets but much lower in memory CD8+ T cells.

The sequencer was a NextSeq 550. The Human TCR Profiling Kit (MiLaboratory) was used to make UMI-labeled 5' RACE TRB cDNA libraries. The full amount of extracted RNA was used for cDNA synthesis, and the full amount of resulting cDNA was used for PCR amplification. Libraries were prepared in parallel with an identical number of PCR cycles. The authors' pipeline ran thus. MIGEC and MiXCR extracted about 54,000 +/- 9,700 unique UMI-labeled TRB cDNA molecules per library, requiring at least two reads per UMI. An average of around 40,000 +/- 10,000 functional in-frame TRB CDR3 nucleotide clonotypes without stop codons was found per library. After each sample was downsampled to 5000 UMI-labeled TRB molecules, VDJtools was used to calculate diversity metrics such as normalized Shannon-Wiener and Chao1. For the central five CDR3 residues, VDJtools calculated physicochemical properties weighted by clonotype size, namely interaction energy, strength, volume and Kidera factor 4. TCRdb reprocessed the reads, so every CDR3 protein sequence counts as one entry and DNA is not shown. What appears here as the V and J calls and clone size reflects TCRdb's work, not the paper's. The sample's table lists a count of 7,500 to 9,500 distinct CDR3 sequences. Just over 2% of the sample is taken by the ten largest.

A word on this clonotype: Its antigen is currently not known.

The CDR3 spans 14 residues, from the cysteine through the phenylalanine. The record lacks a DNA sequence. Each CD8+ T cell subset was flow-sorted in triplicate, and 250,000 to 300,000 cells per subset were placed directly into RLT lysis buffer. Naive CD8+ T cells were defined stringently as CD45RO-CCR7+CD27+CD95- to exclude memory contaminants. Standard density gradient centrifugation was used to isolate peripheral blood mononuclear cells from buffy coats. A FACSAria III was used to flow-sort naive CD8+ T cells into CXCR3-negative and CXCR3-positive populations. Total RNA was extracted from sorted cells using an RNeasy Mini Kit.

The sequence joins TRBV12-3 or TRBV12-4 to TRBJ1-4; with no DNA, the TCRdb D assignment of TRBD1 cannot be verified. Specimen: naive CXCR3- CD8+ T cells from blood. According to the study, the label for this sample's cell subset or site signals: CD45RO-CCR7+CD27+CD95- naive CD8+ T cells lacking CXCR3 (TNR3-). The source of this sequence is a human donor in good health. Some clones in this sample may be carry-over from other donors' samples. Here the CDR3 is given as CASSPDRGFEKLFF.